This T cell receptor beta chain derives from a study of Graves' ophthalmopathy and Graves' hyperthyroidism. The sequenced template was RNA, covering the TCR beta CDR3 region. Amplification began with first-round RT-PCR using HTBI primers, then second-round multiplex PCR was performed. TCRdb used MiXCR to reprocess the multiplex PCR reads, holding one entry per CDR3 protein. The sample has over a million distinct CDR3 sequences; less than 45% are singletons. Looked up from germline, CDR1 is SNHLY and CDR2 is FYNNEI. The CDR3 is 19 residues long. V was pared by 7 bases and J by 1 base, with 21 bases of the junction left unmatched.

The sequence was obtained from an adult man with Graves' hyperthyroidism. Sequenced: peripheral blood or thyroid tissue (not recorded which). J is TRBJ1-2 and V is TRBV2; 7 positions agree with TRBD1. The CDR3 coding sequence is TGTGCCAGCACCCATTTGAACCCCACCACAGGGGAATGTAACTATGGCTACACCTTC. It translates to CASTHLNPTTGECNYGYTF.